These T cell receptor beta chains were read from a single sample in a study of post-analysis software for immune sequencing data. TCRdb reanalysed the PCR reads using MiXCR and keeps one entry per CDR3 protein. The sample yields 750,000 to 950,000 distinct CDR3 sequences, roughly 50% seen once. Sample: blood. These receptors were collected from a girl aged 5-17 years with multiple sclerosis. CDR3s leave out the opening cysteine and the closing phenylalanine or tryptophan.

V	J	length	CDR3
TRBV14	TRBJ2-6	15	ATRSGSGYSGANVLT
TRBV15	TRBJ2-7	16	ATSRDPLHSGRKYEQY
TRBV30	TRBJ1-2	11	ARKGTADYGYT
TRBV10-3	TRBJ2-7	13	AISVGTSGTYEQY
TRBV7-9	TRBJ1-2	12	ASSSGTGNYGYT
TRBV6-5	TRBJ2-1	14	ASSYAKLAGGNEQF
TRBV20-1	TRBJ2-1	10	SAIPPNNEQF
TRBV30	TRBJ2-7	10	AWVDRGYEQY
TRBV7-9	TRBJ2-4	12	ASSPSGAKNIQY
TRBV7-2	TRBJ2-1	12	ASSLQGSWNEQF
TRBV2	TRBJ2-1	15	ASSETSGTSAYNEQF
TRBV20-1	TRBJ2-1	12	SARSREVYNEQF
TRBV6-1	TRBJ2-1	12	ASCLSGIYNEQF
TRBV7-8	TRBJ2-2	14	ASSLTRLANTGELF
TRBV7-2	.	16	ASSPSIAGGLHSYEQY
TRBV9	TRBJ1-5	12	ASSVGGRNQPQH
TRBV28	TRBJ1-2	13	ASSPPTTGSYGYT
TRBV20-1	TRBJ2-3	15	SARDPSGTSGAYTQY
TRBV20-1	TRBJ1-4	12	SARTDATNEKLF
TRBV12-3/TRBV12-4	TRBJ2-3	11	ASSRQGTDTQY
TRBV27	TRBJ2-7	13	ASSLDLAGGREQY
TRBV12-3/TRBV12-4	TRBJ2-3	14	ASTPGTSGSRDTQY
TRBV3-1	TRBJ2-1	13	ASSPAYPSYNEQF
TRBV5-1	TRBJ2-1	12	ASSLRDRRNEQF
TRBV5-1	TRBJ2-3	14	ASSLAGRGYTDTQY
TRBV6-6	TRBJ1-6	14	ASSYSTGPLDSPLH
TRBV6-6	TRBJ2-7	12	ATRGTASSYEQY
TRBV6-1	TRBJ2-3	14	ASSVWGQSSTDTQY
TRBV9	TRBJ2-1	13	ASSVDHYPGDEQF
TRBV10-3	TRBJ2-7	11	ATSSGDSYEQY
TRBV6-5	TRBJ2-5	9	ASTVQETQY
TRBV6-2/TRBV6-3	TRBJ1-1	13	ASSYPRPINTEAF
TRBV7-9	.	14	ASSFRQGTLAGEQY
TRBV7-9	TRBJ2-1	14	ASSSTDLTSPETQF
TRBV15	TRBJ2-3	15	ATSRMGLAGRTDTQY
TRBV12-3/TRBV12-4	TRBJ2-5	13	ASSLNPPPQETQY
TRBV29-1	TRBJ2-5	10	SVGVSQETQY
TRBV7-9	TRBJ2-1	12	ASSPPGTPNEQF
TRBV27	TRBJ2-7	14	ASSHLGMGLNYEQY
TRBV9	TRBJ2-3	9	ASGTPDTQY
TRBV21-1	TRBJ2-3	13	ASSKSRDTTDTQY
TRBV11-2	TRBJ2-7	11	ASSLVHEYEQY
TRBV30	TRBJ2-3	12	AWERHPGADTQY
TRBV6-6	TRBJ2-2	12	ASSFGANTGELF
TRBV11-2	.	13	ASSIPGQGQSEQY
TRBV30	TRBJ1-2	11	ASTRSGARGYT
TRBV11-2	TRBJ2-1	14	ASSLDAAGGRYEQF
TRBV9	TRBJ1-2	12	ASSVNPANYGYT
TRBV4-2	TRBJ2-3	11	ASSQWATDTQY
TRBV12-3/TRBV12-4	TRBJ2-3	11	ASRSGLTDTQY
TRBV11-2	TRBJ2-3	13	ASSLGMSGTDTQY
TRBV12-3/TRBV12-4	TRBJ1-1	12	ASSLYSGGTEAF